The rows below give T cell receptor beta chains drawn from one sample of a study of OX40 agonist ivuxolimab in advanced cancers. Sequencing used immunoSEQ multiplex PCR; TCRdb keeps in-frame clones, though not all of them. The data contain under 100,000 clones, roughly 92% of them seen just once; the ten biggest clones take up 0.55% to 0.65%. The sample was CD4+ or CD8+ T cells sorted from blood, taken in a trial of the OX40 agonist ivuxolimab. These receptors originate from an adult with an advanced solid tumor such as melanoma, head and neck, liver or kidney cancer. CDR3s include the opening cysteine and the closing phenylalanine or tryptophan. D genes are given only for firm matches. A clone size is listed for some rows: how often the clone was seen (once, few, many), or a class if it is expanded.

>.|TRBJ1-1|TRBV7-9|.
CASSLAGIEAFF
TGTGCCAGCAGCTTAGCGGGAATTGAAGCTTTCTTT
>.|TRBJ1-2|TRBV20-1|.
CSAQGNYGYTF
TGCAGTGCTCAGGGGAACTATGGCTACACCTTC
>TRBD1|TRBJ2-5|TRBV19|few
CASSIQGAETQYF
TGTGCCAGTAGTATACAGGGGGCCGAGACCCAGTACTTC
>.|TRBJ1-1|TRBV30|.
CAWSVWMNTEAFF
TGTGCCTGGAGTGTATGGATGAACACTGAAGCTTTCTTT
>.|TRBJ2-1|TRBV5-8|once
CASSLALEYNEQFF
TGTGCCAGCAGCTTGGCTCTAGAATACAATGAGCAGTTCTTC
>TRBD1|TRBJ1-4|TRBV30|.
CAWSPRPGGGEKLFF
TGTGCCTGGAGTCCACGTCCAGGGGGGGGTGAAAAACTGTTTTTT
>.|TRBJ2-2|TRBV7-2|few
CASSSAFPTGELFF
TGTGCCAGCAGTTCTGCCTTCCCCACCGGGGAGCTGTTTTTT
>.|TRBJ1-4|TRBV7-2|.
CASSLVLPGTNEKLFF
TGTGCCAGCAGCTTAGTGTTGCCAGGAACTAATGAAAAACTGTTTTTT
>.|TRBJ1-2|TRBV7-9|.
CASSLAAVEYGYTF
TGTGCCAGCAGCTTAGCGGCAGTCGAGTATGGCTACACCTTC
>TRBD2|TRBJ2-1|TRBV5-1|.
CASSLVGGGNEQFF
TGCGCCAGCAGCTTGGTTGGCGGGGGCAATGAGCAGTTCTTC
>.|TRBJ2-6|TRBV10-1|.
CASSADSSGANVLTF
TGCGCCAGCAGTGCTGACAGCTCTGGGGCCAACGTCCTGACTTTC
>.|TRBJ2-1|TRBV27|.
CASSLSRYNEQFF
TGTGCCAGCAGTTTATCGAGGTACAATGAGCAGTTCTTC
>TRBD1|TRBJ1-2|TRBV5-5|few
CASSYQGDYGYTF
TGTGCCAGCAGCTACCAGGGGGACTATGGCTACACCTTC
>.|TRBJ1-1|TRBV30|.
CAWSFMVDKFFF
TGTGCCTGGAGTTTTATGGTCGACAAGTTTTTCTTT
>.|TRBJ2-1|TRBV4-2|.
CASSQVGGSNEQFF
TGTGCCAGCAGCCAAGTTGGGGGGAGCAATGAGCAGTTCTTC
>.|TRBJ2-3|TRBV6-5|few
CASRGDAIMYTQYF
TGTGCCAGCAGAGGGGATGCAATCATGTATACGCAGTATTTT
>TRBD2|TRBJ2-1|TRBV11-3|.
CASSFGFGGSSYNEQFF
TGTGCCAGCAGCTTCGGGTTTGGCGGGAGCTCCTACAATGAGCAGTTCTTC
>.|TRBJ1-2|TRBV7-9|once
CASSLEGGLGYTF
TGTGCCAGCAGCTTAGAGGGAGGTCTTGGCTACACCTTC
>.|TRBJ2-2|TRBV10-1|.
CASREGGAGELFF
TGCGCCAGCAGGGAAGGGGGAGCCGGGGAGCTGTTTTTT
>TRBD1|TRBJ2-5|TRBV10-3|.
CAISPQGAKETQYF
TGTGCCATCAGCCCACAGGGGGCTAAAGAGACCCAGTACTTC
>.|TRBJ2-3|TRBV30|.
CAWSVGLPGEDTQYF
TGTGCCTGGAGTGTTGGCCTACCAGGTGAAGATACGCAGTATTTT
>TRBD2|TRBJ2-7|TRBV7-9|.
CASIPSGRGSYEQYF
TGTGCCAGCATCCCAAGCGGGAGGGGCTCCTACGAGCAGTACTTC
>.|TRBJ1-4|TRBV7-6|.
CASSLVGGRGEKLFF
TGTGCCAGCAGCTTAGTCGGGGGGCGCGGTGAAAAACTGTTTTTT
>.|TRBJ1-5|TRBV19|.
CASSIRPGGQPQHF
TGTGCCAGTAGTATTCGGCCTGGCGGGCAGCCCCAGCATTTT
>.|TRBJ1-3|TRBV5-1|.
CASSLTTQGVRNTIYF
TGCGCCAGCAGCCTAACCACACAGGGTGTTAGAAACACCATATATTTT
>.|TRBJ1-1|TRBV27|.
CASRRALGETEAFF
TGTGCCAGCAGAAGGGCTCTAGGGGAAACTGAAGCTTTCTTT
>TRBD1|TRBJ1-5|TRBV6-5|.
CASRSTQGSNQPQHF
TGTGCCAGCAGATCAACACAGGGGAGCAATCAGCCCCAGCATTTT
>.|TRBJ1-5|TRBV6-4|.
CASSGGARRVRSNQPQHF
TGTGCCAGCAGTGGGGGGGCCAGGAGGGTGAGGAGCAATCAGCCCCAGCATTTT
>.|TRBJ2-5|TRBV29-1|.
CSVVRVEETQYF
TGCAGCGTTGTCCGGGTAGAAGAGACCCAGTACTTC
>.|TRBJ2-3|TRBV18|.
CASSPLAKDTQYF
TGTGCCAGCTCACCACTTGCGAAGGATACGCAGTATTTT
>.|TRBJ2-5|TRBV6-6|.
CASSYDVIGTKETQYF
TGTGCCAGCAGTTACGACGTGATCGGGACAAAAGAGACCCAGTACTTC
>TRBD2|TRBJ2-7|TRBV30|.
CAWKKRGGQSYEQYF
TGTGCCTGGAAAAAACGGGGGGGCCAATCCTACGAGCAGTACTTC
>TRBD1|TRBJ1-2|TRBV29-1|once
CSALTGTYGYTF
TGCAGCGCCCTGACAGGGACCTATGGCTACACCTTC
>.|TRBJ1-1|TRBV19|.
CASSPWPAEAFF
TGTGCCAGTAGCCCTTGGCCGGCTGAAGCTTTCTTT
>.|TRBJ2-1|TRBV5-1|.
CASSHQYNEQFF
TGCGCCAGCAGCCACCAGTACAATGAGCAGTTCTTC
>.|TRBJ2-7|TRBV11-3|.
CASSLSPTYEQYF
TGTGCCAGCAGCTTATCCCCGACCTACGAGCAGTACTTC
>.|TRBJ2-7|TRBV6-5|.
CASVPRQGLNYEQYF
TGTGCCAGCGTTCCCCGCCAGGGTCTTAACTACGAGCAGTACTTC
>.|TRBJ2-7|TRBV20-1|.
CSARDGQDYF
TGCAGTGCTAGAGATGGTCAGGACTACTTC
>.|TRBJ2-1|TRBV5-1|once
CASSLTINEQFF
TGCGCCAGCAGCTTAACAATCAATGAGCAGTTCTTC
>.|TRBJ2-1|TRBV4-1|.
CASSQTWTSYNEQFF
TGCGCCAGCAGCCAAACATGGACATCCTACAATGAGCAGTTCTTC
>TRBD1|TRBJ2-7|TRBV19|.
CASSTEGQSYEQYF
TGTGCCAGTAGTACCGAGGGACAGTCCTACGAGCAGTACTTC
>.|TRBJ2-7|TRBV6-4|.
CASTDEISYEQYF
TGTGCCAGCACCGATGAAATCTCCTACGAGCAGTACTTC
>.|TRBJ2-1|TRBV2|.
CASSYGQYNEQFF
TGTGCCAGCAGTTACGGACAGTACAATGAGCAGTTCTTC
>.|TRBJ2-2|TRBV10-3|few
CAISGGIGTGELFF
TGTGCCATCAGTGGCGGGATTGGTACCGGGGAGCTGTTTTTT
>.|TRBJ2-1|TRBV4-1|.
CASSQEPPPGEQFF
TGCGCCAGCAGCCAAGAACCTCCGCCGGGGGAGCAGTTCTTC
>TRBD1|TRBJ1-2|TRBV6-5|.
CASTRTGGESGYTF
TGTGCCAGCACCAGGACAGGGGGCGAGTCTGGCTACACCTTC
>TRBD1|TRBJ1-1|TRBV2|.
CASTGGMGTEAFF
TGTGCCAGCACAGGGGGAATGGGCACTGAAGCTTTCTTT
>TRBD2|TRBJ2-2|TRBV11-3|.
CASSYSGGNTGELFF
TGTGCCAGCAGCTATAGCGGGGGGAACACCGGGGAGCTGTTTTTT
>TRBD2|TRBJ2-1|TRBV2|.
CASSERASGGYNEQFF
TGTGCCAGCAGTGAACGGGCTAGCGGCGGATACAATGAGCAGTTCTTC
>TRBD1|TRBJ1-6|TRBV10-3|.
CAISPDRGEDNSPLHF
TGTGCCATCAGCCCCGACAGGGGGGAAGATAATTCACCCCTCCACTTT
>.|TRBJ2-7|TRBV5-3|.
CARSSFSTPERSYEQYF
TGTGCCAGAAGCTCATTTTCCACACCGGAAAGATCCTACGAGCAGTACTTC
>TRBD1|TRBJ1-6|TRBV14|.
CASSSTGGLHGSYNSPLHF
TGTGCCAGCAGCTCGACAGGGGGTCTGCACGGCTCCTATAATTCACCCCTCCACTTT
>TRBD1|TRBJ2-7|TRBV5-4|.
CASSLGPSQGLEQYF
TGTGCCAGCAGCTTGGGGCCTTCACAGGGGCTCGAGCAGTACTTC
>.|TRBJ2-3|TRBV9|.
CASSSTLATDTQYF
TGTGCCAGCAGCTCCACACTAGCAACAGATACGCAGTATTTT
>.|TRBJ2-4|TRBV6-1|.
CASRGVSGAKNIQYF
TGTGCCAGCAGAGGAGTTTCTGGGGCCAAAAACATTCAGTACTTC
>.|TRBJ1-5|TRBV29-1|.
CSVEGENGQPQHF
TGCAGCGTTGAGGGGGAAAACGGACAGCCCCAGCATTTT
>.|TRBJ2-3|TRBV14|.
CASSQLQVQNTQYF
TGTGCCAGCAGCCAGTTACAGGTTCAGAATACGCAGTATTTT
>TRBD1|TRBJ1-2|TRBV19|.
CASRRTGQNYGYTF
TGTGCCAGTAGACGGACAGGACAAAACTATGGCTACACCTTC